This T cell receptor beta chain was recorded in a study of T cell changes during pregnancy in multiple sclerosis. The method was immunoSEQ multiplex PCR; TCRdb's version includes in-frame clones alone and lacks a portion of them. The data show more than 45,000 clones, with around 90% seen just once and 0.2% to 0.3% held by the top ten. Material: CD4+ T cells from peripheral blood mononuclear cells, obtained in the second trimester of pregnancy. The source of this sequence is a female donor with multiple sclerosis, enrolled in a pregnancy study.

The CDR3 loop reads CASNTGGTEAFF. CDR3 DNA: TGTGCCAGCAATACAGGGGGCACTGAAGCTTTCTTT. This sequence joins TRBV6-6 and TRBJ1-1; 8 nucleotides align to TRBD1. The CDR3 sequence is 12 residues long. V dropped 7 bases and J dropped 4; count of bases not matched to a gene: 2. Germline-derived CDR1 and CDR2 are MNHNY and SVGAGI (reference sequence).